What follows are 19 T cell receptor beta chains derived from one specimen sequenced in a study of shared clonotypes between healthy human individuals. Generated by immunoSEQ multiplex PCR, the TCRdb table keeps only in-frame clones and is missing some. The sample has approximately 2.4 million clones, almost 96% seen once. Sequenced input: naive CD4+ T cells sorted from blood. The subset denotes: CD45RA+ positively selected. The receptor set was obtained from a young man in good health.

The gene calls are TRBV6-6 and TRBJ2-7; D gene unclear. Per germline, CDR1 MNHNY and CDR2 SVGAGI (reference sequence). The CDR3 has 11 amino acids. The V and J ends lost 6 bases and 7 bases respectively, with 10 bases between them. The CDR3 is CASSPSREQYF. The CDR3 bases are TGTGCCAGCAGCCCTTCGAGGGAGCAGTACTTC.

The chain is built from TRBV9 and TRBJ1-4; D is uncertain. The CDR3 is 14 amino acids. V was pared by 3 bases and J by 3 bases, with 9 bases between. Germline V lookup: CDR1 SGDLS, CDR2 YYNGEE. The CDR3 region is CASSEGFANEKLFF. As DNA, the CDR3 is TGTGCCAGCAGCGAGGGTTTTGCTAATGAAAAACTGTTTTTT.

The V call is TRBV28, the J call TRBJ2-1; D could derive from TRBD1 or TRBD2 (5 bases each). V was shortened by 4 bases and J by 4 bases, with 11 bases between the two germline ends. The V gene's germline CDR1 is MDHEN and CDR2 SYDVKM. The CDR3 runs to 14 residues. CDR3 loop: CASSSGTVYNEQFF. In DNA form, the CDR3 reads TGTGCCAGCAGTTCCGGGACGGTTTACAATGAGCAGTTCTTC.

This chain connects TRBV7-9 to TRBJ2-7; D gene unclear. Trimming removed 4 bases at V and 1 base at J, with 8 bases between. From germline, CDR1 is SEHNR and CDR2 FQNEAQ (reference sequence). The CDR3 is 13 residues long. CDR3 in amino acids: CASSSTVSYEQYF. Written as DNA, the CDR3 is TGTGCCAGCAGCTCGACGGTTTCCTACGAGCAGTACTTC. Complete variable domain (other parts from reference TRBV7-9 and TRBJ2-7): DTGVSQNPRHKITKRGQNVTFRCDPISEHNRLYWYRQTLGQGPEFLTYFQNEAQLEKSRLLSDRFSAERPKGSFSTLEIQRTEQGDSAMYLCASSSTVSYEQYFGPGTRLTVT.

This chain connects TRBV28 to TRBJ1-1; D perhaps matches TRBD1 (5 bases). Trimming pared 4 bases from V and 11 bases from J, leaving 17 bases between. The CDR3 runs to 13 residues. Germline-derived CDR1 and CDR2 are MDHEN and SYDVKM. In DNA, the CDR3 is TGTGCCAGCAGTTCTCCCGGATCCGAGGGGGCTTTCTTT. Translation gives CASSSPGSEGAFF.

V is TRBV4-3 and J is TRBJ2-2, with D possibly being TRBD1 (6 bases). The V end was cut by 0 bases, the J end by 6 bases, with 8 bases between. The CDR3 sequence is 14 residues long. The germline gives CDR1 LGHNA, CDR2 YSLEER. For the CDR3, the DNA is TGCGCCAGCAGCCAAGAGTCAGGGGCCGGGGAGCTGTTTTTT. It codes for CASSQESGAGELFF.

The V call is TRBV11-2, the J call TRBJ1-2; the D is unclear. The V end was cut by 1 base, the J end by 8 bases, with 17 bases between. This CDR3 has 15 residues. Germline CDR1 is SGHAT and CDR2 is FQNNGV. In DNA, the CDR3 is TGTGCCAGCAGCTTAGGGCAGGAGTCCTTCCGAGGCTACACCTTC. The encoded protein is CASSLGQESFRGYTF.

The chain is built from TRBV30 and TRBJ2-7; 8 nucleotides match TRBD2. The CDR3 extends over 14 amino acids. Germline V CDR1 and CDR2: GTSNPN, SVGIG (reference sequence). The V and J ends lost 4 bases and 7 bases, in that order; junction bases with no gene match: 12. CDR3 loop: CAWTGGLAGGEQYF. The CDR3 bases are TGTGCCTGGACCGGTGGGCTAGCGGGCGGGGAGCAGTACTTC.

The gene calls are TRBV19 and TRBJ1-5; D is undetermined. V gave up 3 bases and J gave up 7 bases, with 13 bases separating them. The germline V gene has CDR1 LNHDA and CDR2 SQIVND (reference sequence). The CDR3 runs 14 residues. The CDR3 nucleotides are TGTGCCAGTAGTATCTCCTGGGGAGGGCAGCCCCAGCATTTT. Its protein is CASSISWGGQPQHF.

This clone has only one observation. The chain combines TRBV4-3 with TRBJ2-3, with no clear D. V was shortened by 1 base and J by 4 bases, with 15 bases between the two germline ends. In germline, CDR1 is LGHNA, CDR2 YSLEER. The CDR3 sequence is 16 residues long. The CDR3 region has the DNA TGCGCCAGCAGCCAAGCGTTCGGAGTTTCGGCAGATACGCAGTATTTT. Translating it yields CASSQAFGVSADTQYF.

The gene calls are TRBV5-6 and TRBJ1-1; the D is unclear. The CDR3 extends over 13 amino acids. The germline V and J ends were trimmed by 4 bases and 1 base, with 8 bases remaining between them. Germline values: CDR1 SGHDT, CDR2 YYEEEE. CDR3 nucleotide sequence: TGTGCCAGCAGCCACCCCAAGAACACTGAAGCTTTCTTT. This translates into CASSHPKNTEAFF.

The V and J genes are TRBV5-1 and TRBJ2-1, with 10 positions matching TRBD1. Trimming took 3 bases from V and 6 from J; bases not matched to a gene: 6. The CDR3 sequence is 15 residues long. Germline loops: CDR1 SGHRS, CDR2 YFSETQ. CDR3 residues: CASSSDRGLGNEQFF. The CDR3 DNA follows: TGCGCCAGCAGCTCTGACAGGGGGCTAGGCAATGAGCAGTTCTTC.

J is TRBJ1-3 and V is TRBV6-5; a weak D match, TRBD1 (6 bases). CDR3 length: 13 amino acids. Germline V CDR1 and CDR2: MNHEY, SVGAGI. V was trimmed by 6 bases and J by 2 bases, leaving 8 bases between them. This chain's CDR3 is CASRGGPGNTIYF. DNA for the CDR3: TGTGCCAGCAGAGGGGGGCCTGGAAACACCATATATTTT.

The rearrangement links TRBV5-6 to TRBJ2-6; TRBD1 matches at 8 bases. The junction had 10 bases not matched to a gene; V was cut back by 5 bases and J by 0 bases. The germline CDR1 and CDR2 sequences are SGHDT and YYEEEE. The CDR3 extends over 18 amino acids. This CDR3 reads CASRPRTGKSSGANVLTF. The DNA for the CDR3 is TGTGCCAGCAGGCCCAGGACAGGGAAAAGCTCTGGGGCCAACGTCCTGACTTTC.

V and J are TRBV29-1 and TRBJ2-7; 11 nucleotides line up with TRBD2. The CDR3 has 13 residues. V lost 7 bases, J lost 2 bases, and 4 bases stayed unmatched. Germline-derived CDR1 and CDR2 are SQVTM and ANQGSEA. DNA for the CDR3: TGCAGCGCCGCGACTAGCGGGGCCTACGAGCAGTACTTC. Translation gives CSAATSGAYEQYF.

The rearrangement links TRBV28 to TRBJ1-2; 8 nucleotides align to TRBD1. V was clipped by 5 bases and J by 8 bases; unmatched bases: 10. The CDR3 is 14 amino acids. Germline V gene data show CDR1 as MDHEN and CDR2 as SYDVKM. CDR3 sequence reads: CASSQKLRGLGYTF. The CDR3 nucleotides are TGTGCCAGCAGTCAGAAACTCAGGGGGCTCGGCTACACCTTC.

Worth noting for this clone: Other DNA sequences of this sample code for an identical CDR3. The chain combines TRBV2 with TRBJ1-2, with D uncertain. Trimming took 3 bases from V and 1 from J, leaving 9 bases between them. Germline loops: CDR1 SNHLY, CDR2 FYNNEI. The CDR3 consists of 14 residues. CDR3 residues: CASSDRQINYGYTF. The CDR3, as DNA: TGTGCCAGCAGTGACCGGCAGATTAACTATGGCTACACCTTC.

Worth noting for this clone: The sample carries other DNA sequences with the same CDR3. The chain links TRBV5-1 to TRBJ2-1, with 7 bases identical to TRBD1. The V segment lost 1 base and the J segment 2 bases; nucleotides outside the gene matches: 6. Germline-derived CDR1 and CDR2 are SGHRS and YFSETQ. The CDR3 covers 16 residues. The CDR3 DNA is TGCGCCAGCAGCTTGATTCCGGGACAGACCTACAATGAGCAGTTCTTC. The encoded protein is CASSLIPGQTYNEQFF.

Remarks on this clone: Other nucleotide sequences from this sample produce the same CDR3. The V call is TRBV29-1, the J call TRBJ2-7; 7 bases map to TRBD2. V was pared by 4 bases and J by 2 bases, with 2 bases of the junction left unmatched. Germline assignment: CDR1 SQVTM and CDR2 ANQGSEA. The CDR3 loop spans 12 amino acids. CDR3 amino acids: CSVVGLAYEQYF. CDR3 nucleotides: TGCAGCGTTGTAGGACTAGCCTACGAGCAGTACTTC.